This T cell receptor beta chain appears in the sequencing data of a study of blood T cell repertoires in COVID-19. Assay: immunoSEQ multiplex PCR; the TCRdb copy retains only in-frame clones and omits some. The sample records approximately 150,000 clones, approximately 80% being singletons. The CDR3 has 13 amino acids. Trimming took 5 bases from V and 1 from J, leaving 9 bases between them. Germline V gives CDR1 SGHAT, CDR2 FQDESV (reference sequence). This sequence originates from an elderly woman with COVID-19, enrolled during active disease. V gene TRBV11-1 combines with J gene TRBJ2-7, with D maybe TRBD2 (6 bases). The sample consisted of peripheral blood. The CDR3 bases are TGTGCCAGCAGCCAGGGACTTTCCTACGAGCAGTACTTC. This encodes CASSQGLSYEQYF.